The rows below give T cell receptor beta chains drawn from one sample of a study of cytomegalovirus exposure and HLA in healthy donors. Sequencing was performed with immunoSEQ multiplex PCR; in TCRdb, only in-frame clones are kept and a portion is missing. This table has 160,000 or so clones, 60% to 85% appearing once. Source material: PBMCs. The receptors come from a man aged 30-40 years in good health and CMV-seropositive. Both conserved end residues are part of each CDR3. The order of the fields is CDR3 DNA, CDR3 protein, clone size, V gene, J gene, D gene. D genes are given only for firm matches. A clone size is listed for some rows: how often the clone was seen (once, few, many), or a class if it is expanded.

TGCGCCAGCAGCTTGGTGTCGCGGGTTGAGAACACTGAAGCTTTCTTT	CASSLVSRVENTEAFF	few	TRBV5-1	TRBJ1-1	.
TGCGCCAGCAGCCTAGGGGAGGGTGCCTATGGCTACACCTTC	CASSLGEGAYGYTF	once	TRBV10-2	TRBJ1-2	.
TGTGCCATCAGTGGGGACAGGGGAAGAGGGGAGCAGTACTTC	CAISGDRGRGEQYF	few	TRBV10-3	TRBJ2-7	TRBD1
TGTGCCAGCAAACAAGGGGCGTCGGGGGAGCTGTTTTTT	CASKQGASGELFF	.	TRBV6-5	TRBJ2-2	.
TGTGCCAGCAGCGTAGGGGACAGGGGATTCCCAGATACGCAGTATTTT	CASSVGDRGFPDTQYF	few	TRBV9	TRBJ2-3	TRBD1
TGTGCCAGCAGCCAAGGACAGGGGAGGGAAAAACTGTTTTTT	CASSQGQGREKLFF	.	TRBV5-4	TRBJ1-4	TRBD1
TGCGCCAGCAGCCAAGGGGCAGGGGATGAAAAACTGTTTTTT	CASSQGAGDEKLFF	.	TRBV4-1	TRBJ1-4	.
TGCGCCAGCAGCCAAGATCTGGGGCCCGGCTACACCTTC	CASSQDLGPGYTF	.	TRBV4-3	TRBJ1-2	.
TGTGCCACCAGCGACAACAGGGATAGCAATCAGCCCCAGCATTTT	CATSDNRDSNQPQHF	.	TRBV15	TRBJ1-5	.
TGCGCCAGCAGCCAAGATCGGGGTAGCTACAATGAGCAGTTCTTC	CASSQDRGSYNEQFF	.	TRBV4-3	TRBJ2-1	.
TGCGCCAGCAGCCAAGTGGGACTAGCGGGGGGGCCCTCCTACAATGAGCAGTTCTTC	CASSQVGLAGGPSYNEQFF	.	TRBV4-1	TRBJ2-1	TRBD2
TGTGCCATCAGTGACTCCAGACAGAACACTGAAGCTTTCTTT	CAISDSRQNTEAFF	once	TRBV10-3	TRBJ1-1	.
TGTGCCAGCAGATCGACAGGGGTTCAGGAGCTGTTTTTT	CASRSTGVQELFF	once	TRBV11-2	TRBJ2-2	TRBD1
TGTGCCAGCAGTTTCGCGGGATTTAACTATGGCTACACCTTC	CASSFAGFNYGYTF	.	TRBV27	TRBJ1-2	.
TGCGCCAGCAGCTCGGGGGAGCTGGGCACTGAAGCTTTCTTT	CASSSGELGTEAFF	.	TRBV5-1	TRBJ1-1	.
TGTGCCAGCAGCTCCAAGACTAGGGCATCCTACAATGAGCAGTTCTTC	CASSSKTRASYNEQFF	.	TRBV5-4	TRBJ2-1	.
TGTGCCAGCAGTGCCCGGGACAGCTACAATGAGCAGTTCTTC	CASSARDSYNEQFF	.	TRBV27	TRBJ2-1	TRBD1
TGTGCCAGCAGGACTGACAGGGGTGGCAGGGTGGGAAACACCATATATTTT	CASRTDRGGRVGNTIYF	.	TRBV2	TRBJ1-3	TRBD1
TGTGCCAGCAGCCAGGACAGGGGGTACTACGAGCAGTACTTC	CASSQDRGYYEQYF	.	TRBV9	TRBJ2-7	TRBD1
TGTGCCAGAAGTGACTACAGGGGTAGGAACACTGAGGCTTTCTTT	CARSDYRGRNTEAFF	.	TRBV6-4	TRBJ1-1	TRBD1
TGTGCCACCTCGCTGGCCGGAAACACCATATATTTT	CATSLAGNTIYF	.	TRBV6-1	TRBJ1-3	.
TGCGCCAGCAGCCAGCGGGTAGCGGGGACCTACGAGCAGTACTTC	CASSQRVAGTYEQYF	.	TRBV4-3	TRBJ2-7	TRBD2
TGCGCCAGCAGAGCCGGGACAGGGGGCGCGAGGGAGCAGTACTTC	CASRAGTGGAREQYF	.	TRBV5-1	TRBJ2-7	TRBD1
TGTGCCAGCAGCTTAACCTTGCGGGGGGATGGCTACACCTTC	CASSLTLRGDGYTF	.	TRBV7-2	TRBJ1-2	.
TGTGCCAGCATCGACAGGGGTTCCTACAATGAGCAGTTCTTC	CASIDRGSYNEQFF	.	TRBV6-1	TRBJ2-1	TRBD1
TGTGCCAGCAGCGCGCGCCGACTAGCGGGGGGGCGAGACATTCAGTACTTC	CASSARRLAGGRDIQYF	.	TRBV7-9	TRBJ2-4	TRBD2